The following is a T cell receptor beta chain sequence with its context. The count of this clone is one. Its antigen is currently not known. Qualities for individual bases were not recorded, and no much larger clone is one base off. The donors were included in the validation cohort of some 110 subjects, a group kept apart from the roughly 700-subject first cohort. These data are taken from a study of cytomegalovirus exposure and HLA in healthy donors (dated by TCRdb to about 2017). Broadly, across the study: According to a later analysis, one platform produced both the roughly 120 validation repertoires and the 730 or so repertoires of the first cohort. The aim of the study was to test whether cataloging public T cell receptors could identify signatures of past pathogen exposure. In addition to the first cohort of roughly 670 subjects, a separate validation cohort of around 110 different subjects was used. High-throughput TCR immunosequencing, statistical association of individual TCRs with disease status, and machine learning were combined to predict cytomegalovirus infection status. What the study reported, not specific to this receptor: Most TCR sequences were seen in very few donors, while some public TCRs were found in many individuals. The classifier was reported to diagnose cytomegalovirus status with high specificity and sensitivity in both the original cohort and the validation cohort. All 110 or so repertoires were used to score co-occurrence in the validation cohort in a later analysis, because that analysis had no HLA typing for the cohort. In a later analysis, TCRs clustered in the first cohort were found to also tend to co-occur in the approximately 110 validation repertoires, with approximately 94% of cluster scores above 0. In the study, 150 to 200 TCR beta chains were listed as associated with cytomegalovirus. According to the authors, the approach could potentially be generalized to other disease states and immunological phenotypes. In vitro tests confirmed that a few of the cytomegalovirus-associated TCR beta chains recognize cytomegalovirus antigens.

The library was built by means of the immunoSEQ multiplex PCR assay. Under the source paper's analysis protocol: A statistical classification framework was built to diagnose cytomegalovirus status from the catalog of TCR beta chain sequences. The immuneACCESS repertoire file appears here via TCRdb, limited to in-frame rearrangements. These files lack a portion of the clones; in checked studies, under half of the deficit traces to unresolved V genes, and the cause of the others is not known. V and J calls and clone size are given by that table; D and trimming were obtained from the DNA. The sample table contains 250,000 to 350,000 clones; only one count was recorded for roughly 90% of them. The ten largest clones represent about 0.86% of the sample. Sequences were obtained from PBMCs. The clonotype was recovered from a woman younger than 35 in good health and CMV-seronegative.

The nucleotides are TGCGCCAGCAGTGAATCAGGGGGAAACTATGGCTACACCTTC. This encodes CASSESGGNYGYTF. The V gene is TRBV10-2 and the J gene is TRBJ1-2; 7 bases in the middle match TRBD1. Unmatched junction bases come to 3, with V trimmed by 3 bases and J by 2 bases. The CDR3 sequence holds 14 residues, the cysteine and phenylalanine included. Of all the DNA, just the CDR3 is kept, 42 bases in frame from base 1. The germline V gene supplies CDR1 WSHSY and CDR2 SAAADI.